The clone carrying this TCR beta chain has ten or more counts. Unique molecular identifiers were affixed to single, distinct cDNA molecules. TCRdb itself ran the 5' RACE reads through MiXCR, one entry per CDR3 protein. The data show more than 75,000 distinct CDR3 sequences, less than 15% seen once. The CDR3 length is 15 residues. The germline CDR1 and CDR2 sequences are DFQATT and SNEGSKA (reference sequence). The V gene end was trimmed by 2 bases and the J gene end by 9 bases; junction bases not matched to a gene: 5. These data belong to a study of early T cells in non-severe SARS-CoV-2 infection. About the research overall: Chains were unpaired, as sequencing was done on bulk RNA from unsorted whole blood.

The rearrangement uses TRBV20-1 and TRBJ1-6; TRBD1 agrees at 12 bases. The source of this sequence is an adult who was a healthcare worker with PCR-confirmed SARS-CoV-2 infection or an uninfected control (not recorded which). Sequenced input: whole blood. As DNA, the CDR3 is TGCAGTGCTAGATGGGACAGGGGGCTCAGTTCACCCCTCCACTTT. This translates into CSARWDRGLSSPLHF.